This TCR beta chain is from a study of blood T cell repertoires in COVID-19. About the research overall: Spain, Italy and the United States supplied samples that represented acute and convalescent COVID-19. T cells, B-cell-depleted T cells, or PBMCs provided the cDNA or gDNA that served as material.

Study processing details: By means of reference gene primer amplification, nucleated cell counts were estimated. This table comes from immunoSEQ multiplex PCR, and its TCRdb copy is limited to in-frame clones, with some not included. V, J and clone size were drawn from that table, and D and trimming were deduced from the DNA. The sample includes 250,000 or so clones, roughly 80% of them seen just once. CDR1 and CDR2 from the germline V gene are MNHEY and SVGEGT. The CDR3 is 15 amino acids. The V end lost 7 bases, the J end lost 11 bases, and 21 bases lay between the germline ends. This receptor was taken from a woman between 70 and 85 years old with acute or convalescent COVID-19. Sequencing was done on a sample of peripheral blood. This chain joins TRBV6-2 or TRBV6-3 and TRBJ1-6; D unresolved. CDR3 residues: CASTPPGSGRAPLHF. Written as DNA, the CDR3 is TGTGCCAGCACCCCGCCGGGCAGTGGGAGGGCACCCCTCCACTTT.